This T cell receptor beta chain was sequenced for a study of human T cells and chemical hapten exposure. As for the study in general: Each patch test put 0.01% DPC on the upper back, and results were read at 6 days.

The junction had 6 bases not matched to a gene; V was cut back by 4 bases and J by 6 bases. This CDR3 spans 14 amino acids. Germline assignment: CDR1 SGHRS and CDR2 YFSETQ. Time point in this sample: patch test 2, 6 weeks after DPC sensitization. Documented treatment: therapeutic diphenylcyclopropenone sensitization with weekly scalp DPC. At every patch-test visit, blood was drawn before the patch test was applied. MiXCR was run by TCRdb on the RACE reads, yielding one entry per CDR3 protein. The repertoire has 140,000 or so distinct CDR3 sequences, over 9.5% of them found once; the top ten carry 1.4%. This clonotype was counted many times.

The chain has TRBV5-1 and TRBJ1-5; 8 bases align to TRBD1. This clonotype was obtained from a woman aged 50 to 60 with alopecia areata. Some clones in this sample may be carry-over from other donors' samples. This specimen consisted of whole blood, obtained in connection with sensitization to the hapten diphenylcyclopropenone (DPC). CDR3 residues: CASSPQGASQPQHF. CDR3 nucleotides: TGCGCCAGCAGCCCGCAGGGGGCGAGTCAGCCCCAGCATTTT.